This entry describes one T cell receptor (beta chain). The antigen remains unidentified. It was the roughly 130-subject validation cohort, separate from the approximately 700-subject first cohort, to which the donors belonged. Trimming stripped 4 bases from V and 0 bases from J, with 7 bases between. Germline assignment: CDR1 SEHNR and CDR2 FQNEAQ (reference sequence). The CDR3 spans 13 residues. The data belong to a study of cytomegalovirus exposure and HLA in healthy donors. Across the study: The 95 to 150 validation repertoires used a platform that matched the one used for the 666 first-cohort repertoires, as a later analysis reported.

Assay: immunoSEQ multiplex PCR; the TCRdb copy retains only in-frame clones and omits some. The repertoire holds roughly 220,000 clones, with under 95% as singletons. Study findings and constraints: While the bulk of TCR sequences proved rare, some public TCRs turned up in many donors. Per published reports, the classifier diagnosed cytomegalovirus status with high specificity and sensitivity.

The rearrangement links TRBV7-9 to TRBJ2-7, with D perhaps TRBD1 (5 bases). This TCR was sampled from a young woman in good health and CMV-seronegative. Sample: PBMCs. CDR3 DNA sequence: TGTGCCAGCAGCTCGGACAACTCCTACGAGCAGTACTTC. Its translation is CASSSDNSYEQYF.